Each of the 27 T cell receptor beta chains below was sequenced from the same sample in a study of response to subunit inactivated influenza vaccine. From the RT-PCR reads, TCRdb called clonotypes with MiXCR, one entry per CDR3 protein. The sample carries 560,000 or so distinct CDR3 sequences, about 8% recorded once. The sample consisted of PBMCs from blood, taken around 2 years after vaccination. Receptors were obtained from a man in his fifties or sixties who received an inactivated influenza vaccine.

The chain couples TRBV20-1 to TRBJ2-1; either TRBD1 or TRBD2 may fit D (6 bases each). Per the germline V gene, CDR1 is DFQATT and CDR2 is SNEGSKA (reference sequence). The CDR3 is 12 residues long. The V and J ends lost 3 bases and 7 bases respectively, with 10 bases between them. The CDR3: CSARGGRNEQFF. Here the CDR3 DNA reads TGCAGTGCTAGGGGGGGCAGGAATGAGCAGTTCTTC.

Details on this clonotype: Possible read error: a much larger clone is one base away. The chain uses TRBV6-6 and TRBJ1-2; D is perhaps TRBD1 (6 bases). Germline V gene data show CDR1 as MNHNY and CDR2 as SVGAGI (reference sequence). The CDR3 runs 12 residues. The CDR3, as DNA: TGTGCCAGCAGAACAGGGAACTATGACTACACCTTC. Residues: CASRTGNYDYTF.

This rearrangement joins TRBV20-1 to TRBJ1-1; D remains ambiguous. Trimming stripped 3 bases from V and 4 bases from J, with 12 bases between. CDR1 and CDR2 (germline): DFQATT, SNEGSKA (reference sequence). The CDR3 is made up of 13 amino acids. In DNA, the CDR3 is TGCAGTGCTAGCCCCCTCAAGGGCACTGAAGCTTTCTTT. This encodes CSASPLKGTEAFF.

CDR3 protein: CASSPSGGGGYTF. The CDR3 DNA follows: TGTGCCAGCAGTCCCTCCGGGGGCGGAGGCTACACCTTC. The chain joins TRBV27 to TRBJ1-2, with D tentatively TRBD1 (6 bases). CDR3 length: 13 amino acids. V gave up 5 bases and J gave up 8 bases, with 15 bases separating them. Germline V gene data show CDR1 as MNHEY and CDR2 as SMNVEV (reference sequence).

The sample holds many counts of this clonotype. V and J are TRBV7-2 and TRBJ2-2; TRBD2 might be the D (7 bases). V was shortened by 0 bases and J by 5 bases, with 19 bases between the two germline ends. The CDR3 is 18 residues long. Germline-derived CDR1 and CDR2 are SGHTA and FQGNSA. The CDR3 nucleotides are TGTGCCAGCAGCTTAGCGCCGGGCGGGGGCCGAGGAACCGGGGAGCTGTTTTTT. Translating gives CASSLAPGGGRGTGELFF.

This clonotype was recorded at least ten times. The chain joins TRBV7-6 to TRBJ2-7; D possibly corresponds to TRBD1 (6 bases). Germline values: CDR1 SGHVS, CDR2 FNYEAQ. The CDR3 contains 11 residues. V was trimmed by 5 bases and J by 10 bases, leaving 12 bases between them. The CDR3 sequence is CASSADRLQYF. CDR3 nucleotides: TGTGCCAGCAGCGCCGACAGGTTACAGTACTTC.

This clonotype was seen more than once but under ten times. The V call is TRBV25-1, the J call TRBJ2-1; 12 positions match TRBD1. The CDR3 covers 16 residues. Per germline, CDR1 MGHDK and CDR2 SYGVNS. With V trimmed by 4 bases and J by 12 bases, 13 bases remained unmatched. This CDR3 reads CASSVRTGTGGAGQFF. The CDR3 bases are TGTGCCAGCAGTGTGCGAACCGGGACAGGGGGCGCAGGGCAGTTCTTC.

The chain uses TRBV20-1 and TRBJ2-1; TRBD2 matches 8 bases. Germline V gives CDR1 DFQATT, CDR2 SNEGSKA (reference sequence). The CDR3 contains 16 residues. V shed 0 bases, J shed 4 bases, and the junction held 8 bases outside the gene matches. CDR3 in DNA: TGCAGTGCTAGAGATCTTCGGACTAGCAGATACAATGAGCAGTTCTTC. It translates to CSARDLRTSRYNEQFF.

This clonotype was seen at least ten times. The chain uses TRBV9 and TRBJ1-5; possible D gene TRBD1, 5 bases. This CDR3 spans 13 amino acids. The germline V gene encodes CDR1 SGDLS and CDR2 YYNGEE. Trimming stripped 3 bases from V and 4 bases from J, with 8 bases between. The CDR3 nucleotides are TGTGCCAGCAGCGCGGACACGAATCAGCCCCAGCATTTT. This sequence encodes CASSADTNQPQHF.

This rearrangement joins TRBV20-1 to TRBJ2-5; D possibly corresponds to TRBD2 (5 bases). The CDR3 totals 14 residues. CDR1 and CDR2 from the germline V gene are DFQATT and SNEGSKA (reference sequence). The V end was cut by 5 bases, the J end by 5 bases, with 18 bases between. CDR3 loop: CSAPTGYSRETQYF. The CDR3 bases are TGCAGTGCTCCAACGGGATACTCTCGGGAGACCCAGTACTTC.

The table lists this clonotype with many counts. This chain links TRBV5-1 with TRBJ2-4; 10 positions match TRBD2. The germline V gene has CDR1 SGHRS and CDR2 YFSETQ. The V and J ends lost 2 bases and 15 bases, in that order; junction bases with no gene match: 14. There are 15 residues in the CDR3. The DNA for the CDR3 is TGCGCCAGCAGCTTAACAGCGGGAGGGGAAGGAGTGAGGTACTTC. Its protein is CASSLTAGGEGVRYF.

The table lists this clonotype with a few counts. The chain employs TRBV12-3 or TRBV12-4 and TRBJ1-1, with D possibly being TRBD1 (6 bases). The V and J ends lost 6 bases and 4 bases respectively, with 18 bases between them. The CDR3 contains 15 residues. DNA for the CDR3: TGTGCCAGCAGGGAACCCGTGGGAGGGGGCACTGAAGCTTTCTTT. It encodes CASREPVGGGTEAFF.

The rearrangement joins TRBV11-3 to TRBJ2-5, with TRBD2 matching 8 bases. Germline V gene lookup returns CDR1 SGHNT and CDR2 YENEEA. The CDR3 runs 18 residues. The junction had 17 bases not matched to a gene; V was cut back by 6 bases and J by 2 bases. The CDR3 sequence is CASSSIMGLASGQETQYF. The DNA of the CDR3 is TGTGCCAGCAGTTCAATTATGGGGTTGGCTAGCGGGCAAGAGACCCAGTACTTC.

This chain connects TRBV19 to TRBJ1-5; 9 nucleotides line up with TRBD1. CDR3 length: 15 residues. V lost 7 bases to trimming and J lost 7 bases; unmatched junction nucleotides: 11. Germline lookup yields CDR1 LNHDA and CDR2 SQIVND (reference sequence). The CDR3 bases are TGTGCCAGTAAGCCGGGACAGGGAGGGAACCAGCCCCAGCATTTT. This encodes CASKPGQGGNQPQHF.

This clonotype was seen at least ten times. The chain couples TRBV4-3 to TRBJ1-4; D gene uncertain. V was shortened by 1 base and J by 7 bases, with 13 bases between the two germline ends. Looked up from germline, CDR1 is LGHNA and CDR2 is YSLEER. The CDR3 contains 15 residues. The CDR3 loop reads CASSQAVGRSEKLFF. In DNA, the CDR3 is TGCGCCAGCAGCCAAGCGGTCGGCCGTAGTGAAAAACTGTTTTTT.

The V gene is TRBV19, the J gene TRBJ2-3; D gene ambiguous. Trimming shortened V by 4 bases and J by 5 bases, and 13 bases separated the two germline ends. This CDR3 is built from 14 residues. Germline values: CDR1 LNHDA, CDR2 SQIVND (reference sequence). The CDR3 loop reads CASSTPFGGDTQYF. Written as DNA, the CDR3 is TGTGCCAGTAGTACCCCGTTTGGTGGAGATACGCAGTATTTT.

The chain combines TRBV7-8 with TRBJ1-5, with D possibly matching TRBD1 (5 bases). Looked up from germline, CDR1 is SGHVS and CDR2 is FQNEAQ. The CDR3 extends over 15 amino acids. Deletions cut 1 base from V and 7 bases from J, with 14 bases between. CDR3 sequence: CASSLVGGIRQPQHF. The CDR3 nucleotides are TGTGCCAGCAGCTTAGTGGGGGGTATAAGACAGCCCCAGCATTTT.

This clonotype has at least ten counts. This rearrangement joins TRBV3-1 to TRBJ1-5; 10 positions match TRBD1. V dropped 6 bases and J dropped 5; count of bases not matched to a gene: 4. The CDR3 runs to 14 residues. Germline values: CDR1 LGHDT, CDR2 YNNKEL (reference sequence). CDR3 coding DNA: TGTGCCAGCAGTCCGACAGGGGGCTATCAGCCCCAGCATTTT. This translates into CASSPTGGYQPQHF. The entire variable domain, with the rest obtained from reference TRBV3-1 and TRBJ1-5, is as follows: DTAVSQTPKYLVTQMGNDKSIKCEQNLGHDTMYWYKQDSKKFLKIMFSYNNKELIINETVPNRFSPKSPDKAHLNLHINSLELGDSAVYFCASSPTGGYQPQHFGDGTRLSIL.

CDR3 in DNA: TGCGCCAGCAGCTTGGGCTGGACCCCAACCGGGGAGCTGTTTTTT. Translated, it gives CASSLGWTPTGELFF. The J gene is TRBJ2-2, the V gene TRBV5-1; no clear D gene. Germline V gene data show CDR1 as SGHRS and CDR2 as YFSETQ. CDR3 length: 15 amino acids. Deletions cut 0 bases from V and 5 bases from J, with 11 bases between.

The sample holds a few counts of this clonotype. In nucleotides, the CDR3 is TGTGCCAGCAGCCCCCGACCTAGCGGATCCTACAATGAGCAGTTCTTC. Translated, it gives CASSPRPSGSYNEQFF. The chain couples TRBV9 to TRBJ2-1; 7 positions agree with TRBD2. Per germline, CDR1 SGDLS and CDR2 YYNGEE. There are 16 residues in the CDR3. The V and J ends lost 4 bases and 1 base, in that order; junction bases with no gene match: 8.

This clonotype was seen many times. V usage is TRBV18 and J usage is TRBJ2-5; D remains unclear. The CDR3 is 12 amino acids. V gave up 3 bases and J gave up 4 bases, with 6 bases separating them. Germline lookup yields CDR1 KGHSH and CDR2 LQKENI. CDR3 sequence: CASSPIRETQYF. Written as DNA, the CDR3 is TGTGCCAGCTCACCGATCCGAGAGACCCAGTACTTC.

This sequence joins TRBV9 and TRBJ2-2; D gene unclear. The ends were cut back, 1 base at V and 0 bases at J, with 10 bases in the middle. Germline loops: CDR1 SGDLS, CDR2 YYNGEE. The CDR3 contains 16 residues. As DNA, the CDR3 is TGTGCCAGCAGCGTAACTATGGGAACGAACACCGGGGAGCTGTTTTTT. It yields the protein CASSVTMGTNTGELFF.

A few counts support this clonotype. The chain carries TRBV4-3 and TRBJ2-7; D perhaps matches TRBD1 (5 bases). Trimming removed 5 bases from V and 2 bases from J, with 22 bases in between. The germline CDR1 and CDR2 sequences are LGHNA and YSLEER. CDR3 length: 17 amino acids. The CDR3 is CASSARLNVDRTYEQYF. In DNA, the CDR3 is TGCGCCAGCAGCGCCCGTCTTAACGTAGACAGAACCTACGAGCAGTACTTC.

The chain recombines TRBV21-1 with TRBJ2-2; the table names TRBD2, a call not compared with the DNA. TRBV21-1 has pseudogene status. The length of the CDR3 is 15 residues. The CDR3 nucleotides are TGTGCCAGCAGCAACGGGACTAGCGGGACCGGGGAGCTGTTTTTT. Residues: CASSNGTSGTGELFF.

This clonotype was seen ten or more times. This chain connects TRBV6-5 to TRBJ2-1, with TRBD2 matching 13 bases. Trimming cost V 2 bases and J 4 bases; bases outside gene matches: 5. The CDR3 runs to 17 residues. In germline, CDR1 is MNHEY, CDR2 SVGAGI. CDR3 bases: TGTGCCAGCAGTTACGCCGGACTAGCGGGGGTGTACAATGAGCAGTTCTTC. Translated, it gives CASSYAGLAGVYNEQFF.

This clonotype has just a few counts. The J gene is TRBJ1-2, the V gene TRBV7-2; D is ambiguous. Between the trimmed V and J ends, which lost 10 bases and 7 bases, there was a span of 22 bases. This CDR3 has 14 amino acids. CDR1 and CDR2 from the germline V gene are SGHTA and FQGNSA. CDR3 residues: CATKPGSGAVGYTF. In DNA, the CDR3 is TGTGCCACAAAACCGGGTTCTGGAGCGGTTGGCTACACCTTC.

The CDR3: CSARGSPSYEQYF. In DNA form, the CDR3 reads TGCAGTGCTAGAGGTAGCCCTTCCTACGAGCAGTACTTC. This sequence joins TRBV20-1 and TRBJ2-7, with no clear D. This CDR3 has 13 amino acids. Trimming pared 1 base from V and 1 base from J, leaving 8 bases between. Germline V gene sequence: CDR1 DFQATT, CDR2 SNEGSKA (reference sequence).